This record covers a single T cell receptor beta chain. The source of the sample is a study of PD-L1 blockade in urothelial cancer. Looking at the study overall: Once treatment had started, blood was analyzed at 3 weeks (second dose) and again at 6 weeks. A median of approximately 150,000 T cells was found in the blood samples.

The V end lost 6 bases, the J end lost 2 bases, and 14 bases lay between the germline ends. This CDR3 has 15 amino acids. CDR1 and CDR2 from the germline V gene are MDHEN and SYDVKM. Data came from immunoSEQ multiplex PCR; TCRdb stores just in-frame clones and leaves some out. This table holds around 130,000 clones, 84% found once. Described time point: pretreatment peripheral blood. Samples spanned pretreatment and treatment, with 1 to 8 time points per patient. The sample in question was PBMCs, obtained around atezolizumab (anti-PD-L1) treatment. The rearrangement uses TRBV28 and TRBJ1-3, with TRBD1 as a possible D gene (5 bases). This clonotype was sampled from a man aged 45-65 years with urothelial cancer. In DNA form, the CDR3 reads TGTGCCAGCAGCTCCCTAAGGGGTACTGGAAACACCATATATTTT. Translated, it gives CASSSLRGTGNTIYF.